The 17 T cell receptor beta chains reported below all come from one sample, sequenced in a study of blood T cell repertoires in COVID-19. Sequenced by immunoSEQ multiplex PCR; TCRdb stores in-frame clones only, minus some. The table records 45,000 to 65,000 clones, roughly 81% of them present only once. The sequenced sample was peripheral blood. Receptor source: a woman aged 55-70 years with acute or convalescent COVID-19.

V and J are TRBV28 and TRBJ2-7; tentatively, D is TRBD2 (5 bases). Germline V CDR1 and CDR2: MDHEN, SYDVKM. The CDR3 runs to 13 residues. V lost 6 bases to trimming and J lost 0 bases, with 9 bases between them. CDR3 in amino acids: CASSPGDSYEQYF. The CDR3 DNA reads as TGTGCCAGCAGCCCCGGGGACTCCTACGAGCAGTACTTC. The full variable domain, with the rest looked up from reference TRBV28 and TRBJ2-7, is DVKVTQSSRYLVKRTGEKVFLECVQDMDHENMFWYRQDPGLGLRLIYFSYDVKMKEKGDIPEGYSVSREKKERFSLILESASTNQTSMYLCASSPGDSYEQYFGPGTRLTVT.

In DNA form, the CDR3 reads TGCGCCAGCAGCTTCACCACAAGGCGAGCGGGCGAGCAGTACTTC. It encodes CASSFTTRRAGEQYF. V usage is TRBV5-1 and J usage is TRBJ2-7; a possible D gene is TRBD2 (6 bases). V gave up 2 bases and J gave up 6 bases, with 18 bases separating them. The CDR3 runs to 15 residues. CDR1 SGHRS and CDR2 YFSETQ come from the germline V gene.

The J gene is TRBJ2-1, the V gene TRBV25-1; the D gene is possibly TRBD2 (6 bases). Germline V CDR1 and CDR2: MGHDK, SYGVNS. The length of the CDR3 is 13 residues. Trimming took off 6 bases at V and 3 bases at J, with 9 bases between the two ends. The CDR3 loop reads CASRNGGYNEQFF. In nucleotides, the CDR3 is TGTGCCAGCAGAAACGGGGGCTACAATGAGCAGTTCTTC.

The chain couples TRBV5-1 to TRBJ2-3; 10 bases are shared with TRBD2. Germline-derived CDR1 and CDR2 are SGHRS and YFSETQ. V was pared by 1 base and J by 3 bases, with 14 bases of the junction left unmatched. The CDR3 loop spans 19 amino acids. The DNA for the CDR3 is TGCGCCAGCAGCTTGCTCCCGGGGAAGACTAGCGGGCATACAGATACGCAGTATTTT. It translates to CASSLLPGKTSGHTDTQYF.

This sequence joins TRBV10-3 and TRBJ1-5, with unresolved D. The CDR3 has 13 residues. V gave up 4 bases and J gave up 3 bases, with 7 bases separating them. Germline CDR1 ENHRY, CDR2 SYGVKD. The CDR3: CAISASVNQPQHF. The CDR3 DNA reads as TGTGCCATCAGTGCTTCTGTCAATCAGCCCCAGCATTTT.

The chain links TRBV6-6 to TRBJ1-1, with a weak D call TRBD1 (6 bases). Germline V gives CDR1 MNHNY, CDR2 SVGAGI (reference sequence). Trimming removed 1 base from V and 1 base from J, with 10 bases in between. There are 15 residues in the CDR3. This CDR3 is CASSYLSRGNTEAFF. The CDR3 DNA reads as TGTGCCAGCAGTTACTTGAGCAGGGGGAACACTGAAGCTTTCTTT.

V is TRBV5-5 and J is TRBJ1-2, with 7 bases fitting TRBD1. CDR1 and CDR2 (germline): SGHKS, YYEKEE (reference sequence). The J segment lost 8 bases and the V segment lost 2 bases, leaving 3 bases of the junction unmatched. There are 12 residues in the CDR3. CDR3 DNA sequence: TGTGCCAGCAGCTTTTCGGACAGGGGCTACACCTTC. Its translation: CASSFSDRGYTF.

V is TRBV11-2 and J is TRBJ2-2; 9 bases are a match to TRBD1. Looked up from germline, CDR1 is SGHAT and CDR2 is FQNNGV. The CDR3 is 14 amino acids. V lost 7 bases, J lost 5 bases, and 5 bases stayed unmatched. The CDR3: CASNSGQGTGELFF. The CDR3 DNA follows: TGTGCCAGCAACTCCGGACAGGGGACCGGGGAGCTGTTTTTT. Based on the CDR3 plus reference TRBV11-2 and TRBJ2-2, the full variable domain is EAGVAQSPRYKIIEKRQSVAFWCNPISGHATLYWYQQILGQGPKLLIQFQNNGVVDDSQLPKDRFSAERLKGVDSTLKIQPAKLEDSAVYLCASNSGQGTGELFFGEGSRLTVL.

The gene calls are TRBV28 and TRBJ2-7, with TRBD1 matching over 11 bases. Germline loops: CDR1 MDHEN, CDR2 SYDVKM. CDR3 length: 14 residues. Trimming at V came to 4 bases and at J to 4 bases, leaving 3 bases not matched to a gene. The CDR3 nucleotides read TGTGCCAGCAGTTGGACAGGGGGCAGGTACGAGCAGTACTTC. Amino acid sequence: CASSWTGGRYEQYF.

V gene TRBV7-9 combines with J gene TRBJ1-4, with D possibly being TRBD1 (5 bases). The CDR3 spans 14 residues. V lost 2 bases and J 7 bases, leaving 11 bases between the germline ends. Germline values: CDR1 SEHNR, CDR2 FQNEAQ (reference sequence). Written as DNA, the CDR3 is TGTGCCAGCAGCTTACAGGGCAGTGTTGAAAAACTGTTTTTT. Encoded protein: CASSLQGSVEKLFF.

V is TRBV6-6 and J is TRBJ2-7; D gene unclear. The CDR3 spans 12 residues. CDR1 MNHNY and CDR2 SVGAGI come from the germline V gene (reference sequence). The ends were cut back, 0 bases at V and 7 bases at J, with 7 bases in the middle. CDR3 amino acids: CASSYSAAEQYF. As DNA, the CDR3 is TGTGCCAGCAGTTACTCGGCCGCTGAGCAGTACTTC.

The rearrangement links TRBV19 to TRBJ1-6, with 8 bases fitting TRBD1. In germline, CDR1 is LNHDA, CDR2 SQIVND (reference sequence). V shed 4 bases and J 10 bases; nucleotides not matched to a gene: 12. The CDR3 runs 16 residues. In DNA form, the CDR3 reads TGTGCCAGTAGTACTCGACAGGGGTCCAGGGGATCACCCCTCCACTTT. Its protein product is CASSTRQGSRGSPLHF.

The chain uses TRBV11-2 and TRBJ2-3; tentative D call: TRBD2 (7 bases). The V gene lost 0 bases and the J gene lost 5 bases, with 12 bases spanning the gap. The germline V gene encodes CDR1 SGHAT and CDR2 FQNNGV. The CDR3 is 15 amino acids. The CDR3 region is CASSLDGGGLDTQYF. The CDR3 DNA follows: TGTGCCAGCAGCTTAGACGGCGGGGGCTTAGATACGCAGTATTTT.

This clone was seen only once. The gene calls are TRBV19 and TRBJ1-2; TRBD1 is a possible D gene (6 bases). CDR1 LNHDA and CDR2 SQIVND come from the germline V gene (reference sequence). The CDR3 consists of 13 residues. V lost 10 bases and J lost 6, with 18 bases in between. The CDR3 region has the DNA TGTGCCACACTAATGACGAGGGGGAATGGCTACACCTTC. Protein product: CATLMTRGNGYTF.

The chain links TRBV3-1 (or the pseudogene TRBV3-2) to TRBJ1-4; the D gene is possibly TRBD1 (5 bases). CDR3 length equals 19 residues. V lost 2 bases and J lost 4, with 23 bases in between. Per the germline V gene, CDR1 is LGHDT and CDR2 is YNNKEL (reference sequence). The CDR3 protein is CASSQKGFIPGMGNEKLFF. The CDR3 region has the DNA TGTGCCAGCAGCCAAAAAGGCTTTATACCAGGGATGGGTAATGAAAAACTGTTTTTT.

This sequence joins TRBV24-1 and TRBJ2-6, with TRBD1 as a possible D gene (5 bases). This CDR3 is 17 amino acids long. The V end lost 5 bases, the J end lost 0 bases, and 13 bases lay between the germline ends. Germline V CDR1 and CDR2: KGHDR, SFDVKD. This chain's CDR3 is CATSGQDSLSGANVLTF. CDR3 nucleotides: TGTGCCACCAGTGGCCAAGACAGCCTCTCTGGGGCCAACGTCCTGACTTTC.

The CDR3 spells CASSPAVGQGDYGYTF. The CDR3 DNA follows: TGTGCCAGCAGCCCCGCGGTGGGACAGGGGGACTATGGCTACACCTTC. The chain is built from TRBV7-8 and TRBJ1-2; 11 bases match TRBD1. The CDR3 runs 16 residues. Germline CDR1 and CDR2: SGHVS and FQNEAQ. The V and J ends lost 5 bases and 3 bases, in that order; junction bases with no gene match: 8.